This T cell receptor (beta chain) came from a study of blood T cell repertoires in COVID-19. Per the authors' pipeline: For nucleated cells, counts were estimated from reference gene primer amplification. Some clones are missing from TCRdb's copy, which holds only in-frame ones; the method was immunoSEQ multiplex PCR. V, J and clone size reflect that table, while D and trimming were determined from the DNA. The sample holds 300,000 to 400,000 clones; approximately 91% are singletons and the top ten take 3% to 5%. Exposed participants encountered a COVID-19 case during the 2 weeks preceding study entry. The CDR3 consists of 14 residues. Germline CDR1 is SGHRS and CDR2 is YFSETQ. V gave up 4 bases and J gave up 2 bases; unmatched junction bases: 4.

The TCR originated in a woman aged 25-40 years who had been exposed to COVID-19. The chain has TRBV5-1 and TRBJ1-1; TRBD1 aligns across 8 bases. The sample comprised PBMCs or T cells enriched from blood (not recorded which). The CDR3 DNA reads as TGCGCCAGCAGCAAGGACAGGGCCAACACTGAAGCTTTCTTT. Residues: CASSKDRANTEAFF.